A single sample gave rise to the 20 T cell receptor beta chains below, sequenced in a study of identical twins. MiXCR, run by TCRdb on the 5' RACE reads, gives a single entry per CDR3 protein. Of about 240,000 distinct CDR3 sequences detected, more than 9% appear once; the ten largest clones hold 8% to 10%. The specimen was memory T cells sorted from blood. These receptors were collected from a man aged 45-65 years in good health.

The chain has TRBV20-1 and TRBJ2-3, with 14 bases identical to TRBD2. This CDR3 is 14 amino acids long. Germline V gene lookup returns CDR1 DFQATT and CDR2 SNEGSKA (reference sequence). The junction had 8 bases not matched to a gene; V was cut back by 6 bases and J by 9 bases. CDR3 in amino acids: CSATTSGGAGTQYF. In DNA form, the CDR3 reads TGCAGTGCGACGACTAGCGGGGGGGCAGGCACGCAGTATTTT.

The V gene is TRBV7-2, the J gene TRBJ2-7; no clear D. V lost 4 bases, J lost 3 bases, and 10 bases lay in between. Germline CDR1 is SGHTA and CDR2 is FQGNSA. CDR3 size: 13 residues. The CDR3 spells CASSSRQFYEQYF. In DNA form, the CDR3 reads TGTGCCAGCAGCTCCCGGCAGTTCTACGAGCAGTACTTC.

This clonotype was counted many times. The chain recombines TRBV28 with TRBJ1-4, with D tentatively TRBD1 (6 bases). The length of the CDR3 is 15 residues. Germline V CDR1 and CDR2: MDHEN, SYDVKM. Trimming removed 5 bases at V and 5 bases at J, with 15 bases between. DNA for the CDR3: TGTGCCAGCAGTCCCCCGGGACACAGGAATGAAAAACTGTTTTTT. Translating gives CASSPPGHRNEKLFF.

This clonotype was seen a few times. The chain carries TRBV6-1 and TRBJ2-7; D is possibly TRBD1 (5 bases). Germline CDR1 MNHNS, CDR2 SASEGT. With 4 bases removed from V and 6 bases from J, the gap between germline ends came to 13 bases. This CDR3 spans 13 amino acids. The CDR3 loop is CASSVRGWSEQYF. In DNA, the CDR3 is TGTGCCAGCAGTGTAAGGGGTTGGTCCGAGCAGTACTTC.

This clonotype appeared many times. V usage is TRBV12-3 or TRBV12-4 and J usage is TRBJ2-2, with TRBD1 as a possible D gene (6 bases). The CDR3 runs 16 residues. Trimming shortened V by 3 bases and J by 0 bases, and 11 bases separated the two germline ends. CDR3 sequence (DNA): TGTGCCAGCAGTTTGACAGGCCAGACGAACACCGGGGAGCTGTTTTTT. It encodes CASSLTGQTNTGELFF.

This clonotype was detected many times. V is TRBV11-2 and J is TRBJ2-3; 7 positions match TRBD1. Germline CDR1 SGHAT, CDR2 FQNNGV. The junction had 2 bases not matched to a gene; V was cut back by 5 bases and J by 3 bases. The CDR3 covers 13 residues. The CDR3 sequence: CASSEQGTDTQYF. The CDR3 DNA reads as TGTGCCAGCAGCGAACAGGGGACAGATACGCAGTATTTT.

The sample holds many counts of this clonotype. V gene TRBV27 combines with J gene TRBJ2-1; TRBD1 matches at 9 bases. The germline V gene encodes CDR1 MNHEY and CDR2 SMNVEV (reference sequence). CDR3 size: 18 residues. V was pared by 6 bases and J by 2 bases, with 14 bases of the junction left unmatched. CDR3 sequence reads: CASSLGQGFFLAYNEQFF. CDR3 coding DNA: TGTGCCAGCAGCCTGGGACAGGGTTTTTTCCTTGCCTACAATGAGCAGTTCTTC.

The chain recombines TRBV3-1 with TRBJ1-3; 7 nucleotides line up with TRBD1. The CDR3 runs 15 residues. Trimming removed 5 bases from V and 0 bases from J; junction bases left unmatched: 4. The germline CDR1 and CDR2 sequences are LGHDT and YNNKEL (reference sequence). The CDR3: CASSWDSDSGNTIYF. CDR3 DNA: TGTGCCAGCAGCTGGGACAGCGACTCTGGAAACACCATATATTTT.

V usage is TRBV5-5 and J usage is TRBJ1-5, with D unresolved. Germline CDR1 reads SGHKS; CDR2 reads YYEKEE (reference sequence). CDR3 length: 17 residues. V lost 0 bases to trimming and J lost 2 bases, with 15 bases between them. CDR3 residues: CASSLALPTQGNQPQHF. For the CDR3, the DNA is TGTGCCAGCAGCTTGGCCTTACCCACCCAGGGCAATCAGCCCCAGCATTTT.

At least ten counts were recorded for this clonotype. The chain has TRBV15 and TRBJ2-2; D perhaps matches TRBD1 (5 bases). This CDR3 region has 14 residues. With 6 bases removed from V and 1 base from J, the gap between germline ends came to 9 bases. CDR1 is LNHNV and CDR2 is YYDKDF in the germline V gene (reference sequence). The CDR3 nucleotides are TGTGCCACCAGGCTGGACAAGAACACCGGGGAGCTGTTTTTT. Encoded protein: CATRLDKNTGELFF. The variable domain in full, completed from reference TRBV15 and TRBJ2-2, reads DAMVIQNPRYQVTQFGKPVTLSCSQTLNHNVMYWYQQKSSQAPKLLFHYYDKDFNNEADTPDNFQSRRPNTSFCFLDIRSPGLGDTAMYLCATRLDKNTGELFFGEGSRLTVL.

This clonotype was counted a single time. This chain joins TRBV7-8 and TRBJ2-5, with D unclear. CDR3 length: 13 amino acids. CDR1 SGHVS and CDR2 FQNEAQ come from the germline V gene. V was trimmed by 6 bases and J by 4 bases, leaving 12 bases between them. The CDR3 loop is CASRACPAETQYF. In DNA, the CDR3 is TGTGCCAGCAGGGCCTGCCCCGCAGAGACCCAGTACTTC.

The chain has TRBV4-3 and TRBJ2-2; 8 bases agree with TRBD1. The V gene's germline CDR1 is LGHNA and CDR2 YSLEER. Germline trimming cut 1 base from V and 6 bases from J; bases unmatched to any gene: 10. This CDR3 comprises 17 residues. The CDR3, as DNA: TGCGCCAGCAGCCAAGGAGCCGGACAGGGTCGATCCGGGGAGCTGTTTTTT. Translating gives CASSQGAGQGRSGELFF.

In its sample, this clonotype was seen many times. This chain connects TRBV6-2 or TRBV6-3 to TRBJ2-7, with D perhaps being TRBD1 or TRBD2 (5 bases each). There are 14 residues in the CDR3. V dropped 0 bases and J dropped 3 bases, with 9 bases sitting between them. The germline CDR1 and CDR2 sequences are MNHEY and SVGEGT. CDR3 protein: CASSYSGGIYEQYF. The CDR3 region has the DNA TGTGCCAGCAGTTACTCTGGGGGAATCTACGAGCAGTACTTC.

This clonotype was recorded at least ten times. V usage is TRBV3-1 and J usage is TRBJ1-6, with D possibly being TRBD1 (5 bases). Germline CDR1 and CDR2: LGHDT and YNNKEL (reference sequence). The CDR3 totals 16 residues. The V gene lost 4 bases and the J gene lost 7 bases, with 17 bases spanning the gap. In DNA, the CDR3 is TGTGCCAGCAGCCGGGTCCGGGACCAAGGCAATTCACCCCTCCACTTT. Translated, it gives CASSRVRDQGNSPLHF.

This clonotype was picked up many times. The gene calls are TRBV4-3 and TRBJ2-6, with a possible D match to TRBD2 (5 bases). The CDR3 has 17 residues. Between the trimmed V and J ends, which lost 1 base and 0 bases, there was a span of 10 bases. CDR1 is LGHNA, CDR2 YSLEER, per germline. In nucleotides, the CDR3 is TGCGCCAGCAGCCAAGGTACGGCGGGCTCTGGGGCCAACGTCCTGACTTTC. It encodes CASSQGTAGSGANVLTF.

This clonotype was observed many times. The chain uses TRBV12-3 or TRBV12-4 and TRBJ2-3; the D gene is possibly TRBD1 (7 bases). Trimming left V 10 bases short and J 5 bases short, with 13 bases between. This CDR3 region has 12 residues. CDR3: CATGGGRDTQYF. DNA for the CDR3: TGTGCCACCGGAGGGGGCCGAGATACGCAGTATTTT.

There are a few counts of this clonotype. This chain uses TRBV7-8 with TRBJ1-3; no clear D gene. CDR3 size: 16 residues. CDR1 SGHVS and CDR2 FQNEAQ come from the germline V gene. Trimming stripped 5 bases from V and 0 bases from J, with 14 bases between. CDR3 DNA sequence: TGTGCCAGCAGCCCCGTTGGACGGCGCTCTGGAAACACCATATATTTT. Translated, it gives CASSPVGRRSGNTIYF.

This clonotype was counted many times. This rearrangement joins TRBV15 to TRBJ1-3, with D unresolved. V lost 1 base and J 0 bases, leaving 7 bases between the germline ends. The germline gives CDR1 LNHNV, CDR2 YYDKDF (reference sequence). The CDR3 has 15 residues. The CDR3 DNA is TGTGCCACCAGCAGAGGTAGCGGCTCTGGAAACACCATATATTTT. Translation: CATSRGSGSGNTIYF. The whole variable domain, filled in from reference TRBV15 and TRBJ1-3, reads DAMVIQNPRYQVTQFGKPVTLSCSQTLNHNVMYWYQQKSSQAPKLLFHYYDKDFNNEADTPDNFQSRRPNTSFCFLDIRSPGLGDTAMYLCATSRGSGSGNTIYFGEGSWLTVV.

In its sample, this clonotype was seen many times. The chain recombines TRBV5-1 with TRBJ1-2; 7 bases align to TRBD1. This CDR3 contains 13 residues. V dropped 5 bases and J dropped 3; count of bases not matched to a gene: 4. Germline V lookup: CDR1 SGHRS, CDR2 YFSETQ. CDR3 sequence reads: CASRTGTDYGYTF. In DNA, the CDR3 is TGCGCCAGCAGAACAGGGACAGACTATGGCTACACCTTC. Full variable domain (rest looked up from reference TRBV5-1 and TRBJ1-2): KAGVTQTPRYLIKTRGQQVTLSCSPISGHRSVSWYQQTPGQGLQFLFEYFSETQRNKGNFPGRFSGRQFSNSRSEMNVSTLELGDSALYLCASRTGTDYGYTFGSGTRLTVV.

This clonotype was found a few times. The rearrangement uses TRBV4-2 and TRBJ2-7, with TRBD1 matching 11 bases. Germline V gene data show CDR1 as LGHNA and CDR2 as YNFKEQ. The CDR3 covers 15 residues. Trimming removed 2 bases from V and 5 bases from J; junction bases left unmatched: 5. In nucleotides, the CDR3 is TGTGCCAGCAGCCAATCCGGGACAGGGGGAGACGAGCAGTACTTC. It encodes CASSQSGTGGDEQYF.